This T cell receptor beta chain was identified during a study of patients and donors after allogeneic stem cell transplantation. MiXCR, run by TCRdb on the RT-PCR reads, gives a single entry per CDR3 protein. This sample carries over 130,000 distinct CDR3 sequences, about two fifths of them seen once, and the ten largest clones take approximately 50%. A word on this clonotype: One junction end does not reproduce the germline sequence, and a read error may be involved.

Germline assignment: CDR1 SNHLY and CDR2 FYNNEI. CDR3 size: 8 residues. The material sequenced was blood, either unsorted or a sorted T cell fraction (not recorded which). This TCR was recovered from a human donor who was either an allogeneic HSCT recipient or a stem cell or donor lymphocyte infusion donor (not recorded which). It is not recorded whose cells these are; they may come from a transplant donor. This chain joins TRBV2 and TRBJ1-2; D is unclear. The CDR3 DNA reads TGTGCCAGCCGATGGACCCTATTC. It specifies CASRWTLF.